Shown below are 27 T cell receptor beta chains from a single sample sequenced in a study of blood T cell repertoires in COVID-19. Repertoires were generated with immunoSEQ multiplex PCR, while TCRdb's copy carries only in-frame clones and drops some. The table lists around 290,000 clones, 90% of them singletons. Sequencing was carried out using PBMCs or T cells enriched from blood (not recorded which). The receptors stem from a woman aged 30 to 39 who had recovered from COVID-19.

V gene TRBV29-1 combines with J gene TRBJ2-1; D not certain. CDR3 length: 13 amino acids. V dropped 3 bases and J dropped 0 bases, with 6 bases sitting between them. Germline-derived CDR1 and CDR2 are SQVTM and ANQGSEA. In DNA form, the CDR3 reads TGCAGCGTTGACACGAGCTCCTACAATGAGCAGTTCTTC. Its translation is CSVDTSSYNEQFF.

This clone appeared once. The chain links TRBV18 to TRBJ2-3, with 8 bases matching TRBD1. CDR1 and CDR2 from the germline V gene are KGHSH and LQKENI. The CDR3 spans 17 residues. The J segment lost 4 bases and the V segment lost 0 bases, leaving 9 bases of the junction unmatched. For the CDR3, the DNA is TGTGCCAGCTCACCACCGTCTCGATACAGGGGGTCAGATACGCAGTATTTT. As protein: CASSPPSRYRGSDTQYF.

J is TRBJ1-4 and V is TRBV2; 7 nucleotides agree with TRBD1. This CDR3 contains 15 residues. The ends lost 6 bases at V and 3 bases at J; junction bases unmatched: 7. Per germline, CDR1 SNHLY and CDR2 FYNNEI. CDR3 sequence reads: CASSSPGQSNEKLFF. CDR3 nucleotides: TGTGCCAGCAGCTCCCCGGGACAGTCTAATGAAAAACTGTTTTTT.

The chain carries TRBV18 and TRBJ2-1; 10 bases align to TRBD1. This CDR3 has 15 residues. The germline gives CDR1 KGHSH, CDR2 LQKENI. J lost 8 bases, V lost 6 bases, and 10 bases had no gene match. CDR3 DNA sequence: TGTGCCAGCTCGTCGGGACAGGGGTTTATCGATGAGCAGTTCTTC. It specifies CASSSGQGFIDEQFF.

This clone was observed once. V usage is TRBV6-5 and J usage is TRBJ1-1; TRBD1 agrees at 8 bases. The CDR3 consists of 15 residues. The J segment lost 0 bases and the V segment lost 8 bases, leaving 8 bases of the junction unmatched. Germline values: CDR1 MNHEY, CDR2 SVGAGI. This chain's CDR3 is CASSRGPFMNTEAFF. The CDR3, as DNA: TGTGCCAGCTCCAGGGGGCCCTTCATGAACACTGAAGCTTTCTTT.

CDR3: CASSSGQGVGNQPQHF. For the CDR3, the DNA is TGTGCCAGCAGTTCTGGACAGGGGGTCGGCAATCAGCCCCAGCATTTT. The chain is built from TRBV28 and TRBJ1-5, with 10 bases lining up with TRBD1. The J segment lost 2 bases and the V segment lost 4 bases, leaving 5 bases of the junction unmatched. CDR1 is MDHEN, CDR2 SYDVKM, per germline. The CDR3 has 16 amino acids.

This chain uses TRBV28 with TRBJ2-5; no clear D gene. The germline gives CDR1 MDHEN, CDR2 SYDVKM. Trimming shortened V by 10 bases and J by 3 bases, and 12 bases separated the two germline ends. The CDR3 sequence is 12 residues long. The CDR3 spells CAIAAVKETQYF. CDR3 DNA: TGTGCCATCGCGGCCGTGAAAGAGACCCAGTACTTC.

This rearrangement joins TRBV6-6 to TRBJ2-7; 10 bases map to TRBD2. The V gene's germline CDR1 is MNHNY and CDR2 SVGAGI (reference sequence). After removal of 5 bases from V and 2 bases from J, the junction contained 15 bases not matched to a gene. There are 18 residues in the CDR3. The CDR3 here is CASSPRLAGAFPTYEQYF. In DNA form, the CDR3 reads TGTGCCAGCAGTCCGAGACTAGCGGGCGCCTTCCCGACCTACGAGCAGTACTTC.

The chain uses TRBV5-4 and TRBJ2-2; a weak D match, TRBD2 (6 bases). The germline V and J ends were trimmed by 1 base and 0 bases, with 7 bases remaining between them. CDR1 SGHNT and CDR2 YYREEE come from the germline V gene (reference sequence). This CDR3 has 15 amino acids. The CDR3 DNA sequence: TGTGCCAGCAGCTTGCGCGGGACGAACACCGGGGAGCTGTTTTTT. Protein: CASSLRGTNTGELFF.

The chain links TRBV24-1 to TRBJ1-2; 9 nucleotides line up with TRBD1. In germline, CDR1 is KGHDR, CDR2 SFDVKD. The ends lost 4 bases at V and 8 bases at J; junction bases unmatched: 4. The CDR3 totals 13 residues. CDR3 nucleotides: TGTGCCACCAGTGACGGGACAGGGCACGGCTACACCTTC. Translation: CATSDGTGHGYTF.

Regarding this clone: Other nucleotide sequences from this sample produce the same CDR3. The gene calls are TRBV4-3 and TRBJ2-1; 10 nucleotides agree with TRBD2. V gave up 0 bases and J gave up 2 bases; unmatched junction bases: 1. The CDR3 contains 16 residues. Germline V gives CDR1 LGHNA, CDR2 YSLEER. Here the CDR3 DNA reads TGCGCCAGCAGCCAAGATCTAGCGGGAGCCTACAATGAGCAGTTCTTC. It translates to CASSQDLAGAYNEQFF.

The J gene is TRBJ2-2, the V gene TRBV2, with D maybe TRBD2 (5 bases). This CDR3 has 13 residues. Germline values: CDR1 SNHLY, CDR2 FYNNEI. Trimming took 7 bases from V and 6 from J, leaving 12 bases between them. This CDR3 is CASTGWESGELFF. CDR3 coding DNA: TGTGCCAGCACCGGTTGGGAGTCCGGGGAGCTGTTTTTT.

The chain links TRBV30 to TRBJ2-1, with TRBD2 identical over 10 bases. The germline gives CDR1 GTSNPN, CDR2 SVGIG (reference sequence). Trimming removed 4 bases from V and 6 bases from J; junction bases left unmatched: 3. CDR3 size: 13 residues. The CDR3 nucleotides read TGTGCCTGGAATCTAGCGGGAGTCAATGAGCAGTTCTTC. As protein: CAWNLAGVNEQFF.

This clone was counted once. CDR3 sequence: CASSQLDRLNTEAFF. The DNA of the CDR3 is TGCGCCAGCAGCCAATTAGACAGGTTGAACACTGAAGCTTTCTTT. V gene TRBV4-3 combines with J gene TRBJ1-1, with a possible D match to TRBD1 (6 bases). The CDR3 spans 15 residues. The V end was cut by 2 bases, the J end by 0 bases, with 10 bases between. CDR1 and CDR2 from the germline V gene are LGHNA and YSLEER.

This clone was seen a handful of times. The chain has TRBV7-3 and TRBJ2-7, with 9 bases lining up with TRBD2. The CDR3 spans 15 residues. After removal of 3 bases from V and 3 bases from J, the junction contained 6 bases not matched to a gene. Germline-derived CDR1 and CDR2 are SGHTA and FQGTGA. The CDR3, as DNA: TGTGCCAGCAGCTTGTGGTCTAGCGGGAACTACGAGCAGTACTTC. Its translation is CASSLWSSGNYEQYF.

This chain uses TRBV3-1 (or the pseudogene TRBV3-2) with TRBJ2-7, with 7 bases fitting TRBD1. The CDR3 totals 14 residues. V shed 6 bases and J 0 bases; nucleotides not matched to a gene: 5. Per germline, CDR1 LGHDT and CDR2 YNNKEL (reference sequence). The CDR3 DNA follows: TGTGCCAGCAGAATCTACAGGGGCTCCTACGAGCAGTACTTC. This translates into CASRIYRGSYEQYF.

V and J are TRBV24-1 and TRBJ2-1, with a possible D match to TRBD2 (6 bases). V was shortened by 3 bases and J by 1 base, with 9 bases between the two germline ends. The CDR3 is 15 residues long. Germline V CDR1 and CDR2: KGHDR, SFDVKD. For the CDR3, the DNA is TGTGCCACCAGTGATCCGGGGAGGTCCTACAATGAGCAGTTCTTC. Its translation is CATSDPGRSYNEQFF.

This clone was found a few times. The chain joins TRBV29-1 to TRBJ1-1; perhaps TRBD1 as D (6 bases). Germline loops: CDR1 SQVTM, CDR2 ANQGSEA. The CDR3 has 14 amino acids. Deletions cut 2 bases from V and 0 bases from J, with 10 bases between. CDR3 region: CSVERTALNTEAFF. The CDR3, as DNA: TGCAGCGTTGAACGGACAGCATTGAACACTGAAGCTTTCTTT.

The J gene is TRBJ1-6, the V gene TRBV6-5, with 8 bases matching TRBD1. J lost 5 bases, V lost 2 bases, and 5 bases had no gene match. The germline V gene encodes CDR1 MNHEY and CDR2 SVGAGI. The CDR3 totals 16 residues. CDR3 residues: CASSYTWTGNNSPLHF. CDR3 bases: TGTGCCAGCAGTTACACCTGGACAGGGAATAATTCACCCCTCCACTTT.

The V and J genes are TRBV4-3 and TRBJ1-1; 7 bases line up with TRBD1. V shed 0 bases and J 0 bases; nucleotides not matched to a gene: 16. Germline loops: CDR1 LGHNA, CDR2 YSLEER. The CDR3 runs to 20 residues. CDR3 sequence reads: CASSQDLLLGQTILNTEAFF. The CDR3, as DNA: TGCGCCAGCAGCCAAGATTTGTTGCTGGGACAGACTATTCTGAACACTGAAGCTTTCTTT.

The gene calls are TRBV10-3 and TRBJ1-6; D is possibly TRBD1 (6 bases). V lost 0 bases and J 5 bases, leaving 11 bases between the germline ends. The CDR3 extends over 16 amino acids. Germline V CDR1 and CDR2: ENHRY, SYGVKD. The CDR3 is CAISESKGVNNSPLHF. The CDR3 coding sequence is TGTGCCATCAGTGAGTCGAAGGGGGTTAATAATTCACCCCTCCACTTT.

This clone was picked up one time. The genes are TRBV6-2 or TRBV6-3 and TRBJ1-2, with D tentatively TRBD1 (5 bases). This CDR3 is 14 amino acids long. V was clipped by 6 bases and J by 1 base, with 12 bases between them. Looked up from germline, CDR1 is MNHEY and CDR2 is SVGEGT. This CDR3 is CASSRDSLNYGYTF. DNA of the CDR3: TGTGCCAGCAGCCGAGACAGCCTTAACTATGGCTACACCTTC.

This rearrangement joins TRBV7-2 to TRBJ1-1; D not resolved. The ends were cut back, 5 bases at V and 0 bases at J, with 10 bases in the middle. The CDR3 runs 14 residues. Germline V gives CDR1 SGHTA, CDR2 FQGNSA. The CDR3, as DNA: TGTGCCAGCAGCCTTACCGTAGTGAACACTGAAGCTTTCTTT. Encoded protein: CASSLTVVNTEAFF. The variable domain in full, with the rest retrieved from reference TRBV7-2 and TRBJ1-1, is GAGVSQSPSNKVTEKGKDVELRCDPISGHTALYWYRQSLGQGLEFLIYFQGNSAPDKSGLPSDRFSAERTGGSVSTLTIQRTQQEDSAVYLCASSLTVVNTEAFFGQGTRLTVV.

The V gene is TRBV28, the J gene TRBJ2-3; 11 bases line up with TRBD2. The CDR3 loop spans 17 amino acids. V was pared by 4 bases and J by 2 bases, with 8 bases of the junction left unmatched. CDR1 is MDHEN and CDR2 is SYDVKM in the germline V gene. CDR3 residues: CASSSGTSGHYTDTQYF. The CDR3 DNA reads TGTGCCAGCAGTTCCGGGACTAGCGGCCACTACACAGATACGCAGTATTTT.

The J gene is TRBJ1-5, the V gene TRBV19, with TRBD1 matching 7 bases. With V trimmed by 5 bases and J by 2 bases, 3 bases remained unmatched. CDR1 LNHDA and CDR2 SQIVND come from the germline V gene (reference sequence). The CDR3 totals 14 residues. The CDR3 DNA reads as TGTGCCAGTAGTCAAGGGACAGGCAATCAGCCCCAGCATTTT. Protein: CASSQGTGNQPQHF.

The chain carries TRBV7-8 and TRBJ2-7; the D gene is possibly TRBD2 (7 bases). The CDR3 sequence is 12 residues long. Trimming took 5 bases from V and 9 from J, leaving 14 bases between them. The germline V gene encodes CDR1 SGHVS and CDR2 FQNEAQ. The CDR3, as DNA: TGTGCCAGCAGCGAGAGGGGGGGCGGGCAGTACTTC. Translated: CASSERGGGQYF.

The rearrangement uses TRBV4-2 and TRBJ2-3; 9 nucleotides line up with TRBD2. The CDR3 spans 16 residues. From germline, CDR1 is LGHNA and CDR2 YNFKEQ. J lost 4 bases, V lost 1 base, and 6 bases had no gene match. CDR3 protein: CASSQGGRGGPDTQYF. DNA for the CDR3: TGTGCCAGCAGCCAAGGCGGGAGGGGGGGCCCAGATACGCAGTATTTT.